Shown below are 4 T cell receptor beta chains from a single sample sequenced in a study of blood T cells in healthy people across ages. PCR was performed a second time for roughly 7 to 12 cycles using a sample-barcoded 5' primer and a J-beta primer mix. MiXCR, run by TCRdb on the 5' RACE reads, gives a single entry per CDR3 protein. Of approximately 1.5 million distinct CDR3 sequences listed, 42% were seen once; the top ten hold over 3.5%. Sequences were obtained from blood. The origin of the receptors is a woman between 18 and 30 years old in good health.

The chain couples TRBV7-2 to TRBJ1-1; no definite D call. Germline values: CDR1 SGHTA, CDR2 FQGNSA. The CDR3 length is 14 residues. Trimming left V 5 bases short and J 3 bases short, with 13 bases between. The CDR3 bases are TGTGCCAGCAGCAAAAGGGTTGGGGACACTGAAGCTTTCTTT. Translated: CASSKRVGDTEAFF.

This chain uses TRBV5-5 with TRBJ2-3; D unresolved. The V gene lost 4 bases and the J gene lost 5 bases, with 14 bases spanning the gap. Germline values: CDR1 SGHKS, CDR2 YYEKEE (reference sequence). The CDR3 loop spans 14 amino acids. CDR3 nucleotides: TGTGCCAGCAGCGTGGGGATAGGGTTAGATACGCAGTATTTT. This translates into CASSVGIGLDTQYF.

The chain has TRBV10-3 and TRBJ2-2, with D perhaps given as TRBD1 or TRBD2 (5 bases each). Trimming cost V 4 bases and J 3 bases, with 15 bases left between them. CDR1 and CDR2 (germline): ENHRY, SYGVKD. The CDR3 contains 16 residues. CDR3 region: CAISGRGQGDTGELFF. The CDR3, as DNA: TGTGCCATCAGTGGCCGGGGCCAGGGAGACACCGGGGAGCTGTTTTTT.

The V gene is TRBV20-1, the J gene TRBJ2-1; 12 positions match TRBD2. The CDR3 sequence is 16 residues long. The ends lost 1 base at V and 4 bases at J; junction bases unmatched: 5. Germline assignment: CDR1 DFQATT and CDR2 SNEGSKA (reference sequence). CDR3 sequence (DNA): TGCAGTGCTAGAGTTGCGACTAGCGGGAGTTACAATGAGCAGTTCTTC. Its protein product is CSARVATSGSYNEQFF.